Given below is one T cell receptor (beta chain) in context. The data belong to a study of blood T cell repertoires in COVID-19. Background on the study: Samples representing acute and convalescent COVID-19 were sourced from the United States, Italy and Spain.

The repertoire was sequenced with immunoSEQ multiplex PCR; TCRdb's copy has only in-frame clones and lacks some. The sample shows some 230,000 clones, about nine tenths of them seen only once. Between the trimmed V and J ends, which lost 1 base and 2 bases, there was a span of 7 bases. This CDR3 comprises 14 residues. From germline, CDR1 is KGHDR and CDR2 SFDVKD. This chain joins TRBV24-1 and TRBJ1-2, with D unclear. Sequencing input: peripheral blood. The clonotype originates from a man between 25 and 39 years old who had recovered from COVID-19. The CDR3 DNA sequence: TGTGCCACCAGTGATTTTTCCCGGAACTATGGCTACACCTTC. Its translation is CATSDFSRNYGYTF.